This T cell receptor (beta chain) emerged from a study of blood T cell repertoires in COVID-19. Overall study context: Samples of COVID-19 (acute and convalescent) were obtained from the United States, Italy and Spain. T cells, B-cell-depleted T cells, or PBMCs supplied cDNA or gDNA.

The CDR3 contains 15 residues. The germline V and J ends were trimmed by 3 bases and 2 bases, with 13 bases remaining between them. CDR1 is LNHDA and CDR2 is SQIVND in the germline V gene (reference sequence). The authors' processing: The assay estimated nucleated cells by amplifying reference gene primers. Only in-frame clones appear in the TCRdb table, and some are missing; sequencing was by immunoSEQ multiplex PCR. V, J and clone size are those of that table, while D and trimming were read from the DNA. The sample carries 190,000 or so clones, around 83% recorded once. The TCR sequence derives from a man in his forties or fifties with active or convalescent COVID-19. The source material was peripheral blood. J is TRBJ1-2 and V is TRBV19, with D uncertain. The CDR3 nucleotides are TGTGCCAGTAGTATGGGTCCAGGCCTCAACTATGGCTACACCTTC. Protein: CASSMGPGLNYGYTF.